In this sample, the clone carrying this T cell receptor beta chain turned up a few times. Its antigen is not known. These data belong to a study of T cell repertoires in cytomegalovirus infection. For the study at large: Public TCR beta signatures were indicative of both CMV infection and a matching HLA type. Study conclusions and caveats: CMV-specific HLA-C-restricted TCR beta clonotypes dominated the ex vivo response. Summed frequency of public TCR beta families distinguished CMV carriers with the relevant HLA.

CDR1 and CDR2 from the germline V gene are LNHNV and YYDKDF (reference sequence). The CDR3 has 13 amino acids. With 3 bases removed from V and 10 bases from J, the gap between germline ends came to 10 bases. Each CDR3 protein is one row after TCRdb ran MiXCR on the reads. The table has roughly 230,000 distinct CDR3 sequences, approximately 15% seen once. The source is a human donor in good health (CMV status not recorded). Some clones in this sample may be carry-over from other donors' samples. The sample taken for sequencing was CD8+ T cells from PBMCs. This chain uses TRBV15 with TRBJ1-6, with D uncertain. The CDR3 here is CATSRTGFSPLHF. CDR3 bases: TGTGCCACCAGCAGGACGGGGTTCTCACCCCTCCACTTT.